The entry below gives a single T cell receptor (beta chain) sequence along with its context. Germline V gene sequence: CDR1 SNHLY, CDR2 FYNNEI. The V gene end was trimmed by 7 bases and the J gene end by 2 bases; junction bases not matched to a gene: 10. The length of the CDR3 is 16 residues. The sample belongs to a study of blood T cell repertoires in COVID-19. This table comes from immunoSEQ multiplex PCR, and its TCRdb copy is limited to in-frame clones, with some not included. The sample holds 190,000 or so clones, 94% seen once. The chain combines TRBV2 with TRBJ1-5, with 8 bases aligning to TRBD1. The receptor was isolated from a man under 40 with COVID-19, enrolled during active disease. Material: peripheral blood. The CDR3, as DNA: TGTGCCAGCAATATTCTCGGGACAGGAGGCAATCAGCCCCAGCATTTT. Protein sequence: CASNILGTGGNQPQHF.